Described below is a single T cell receptor beta chain sequence and its context. This clonotype was observed a few times. It lacks a known antigen. No much larger clonotype is one base removed from it; base qualities were not supplied. The sample is drawn from a study of T cells in Graves' hyperthyroidism and ophthalmopathy (dated by TCRdb to between 2017 and 2020). About the full investigation: Peripheral blood samples were taken at initial diagnosis, before any treatment was given. TCR V-J signatures able to tell the groups apart were searched for in a discovery cohort of 100 patients, of whom 43 had Graves' ophthalmopathy and around 58 had stable Graves' hyperthyroidism. Prospective prediction of ophthalmopathy was tested in an independent validation cohort consisting of 18 to 20 hyperthyroidism patients and around 16 patients who later progressed to ophthalmopathy. For training and testing, the 80 to 100 patients in the discovery cohort were randomly divided in a 7:3 ratio. Thyroid tissue and blood T-cell repertoires from about six Graves' hyperthyroidism patients were also compared in the study. After blood sampling, hyperthyroidism patients were treated with methimazole at a starting dose of 30 mg daily, and ophthalmopathy patients were treated with high-dose intravenous methylprednisolone. According to the paper, TCR Vbeta CDR3 sequencing was carried out on more than 120 peripheral blood samples, which came from fewer than 50 ophthalmopathy, 75 or so hyperthyroidism and about 17 progressor patients.

V has 1 base trimmed and J has 6 bases trimmed; junction bases matching no gene number 8. The cysteine opens and the phenylalanine closes a CDR3 of 16 amino acids. Only CDR3 DNA is held: 48 bases, read in frame from base 1. The germline V gene encodes CDR1 DFQATT and CDR2 SNEGSKA (reference sequence). TCR beta CDR3 regions were amplified from RNA transcripts. The TCR CDR3 was subjected to a first round of RT-PCR using the HTBI primer set and the Qiagen OneStep RT-PCR kit. Libraries were constructed in a second round of multiplex PCR, after which size selection and purification were carried out. The libraries were sequenced on an Illumina HiSeq2000 using paired-end 100 bp reads. In the source study's methods: SOAPnuke was used to process the raw data, throwing out any read that contained adapters or uncalled bases, had a mean Phred below 15, or lacked an exact constant-primer or identifier match. High-quality paired reads were merged with COPE v1.2.5, and unique nucleotide sequences were defined as clonotypes. MiTCR v1.1 was used to align the clonotypes against IMGT TRBV, TRBD and TRBJ reference segments. The analysis included only V-J combinations with a frequency above 0.0001, which together covered 99% to 99.2% of the repertoires. The TCS score was defined as the ratio of F50 (clonal expansion) to E x V (chaos), calculated using BLOSUM62-based TCRdist between CDR3 peptides within each V-J. Welch's t-statistics and random forest reduced roughly 540 V-J features to 13, which were used in a naive Bayes classifier (R e1071). In TCRdb, the public reads were trimmed at Q25 with fastp and aligned with MiXCR, with productive beta chains retained. All rows with the same CDR3 protein become a single entry with the most common DNA and genes. TCRdb's processing, not the authors' own work, is the source of the V and J calls. The sample table shows about 560,000 distinct CDR3 sequences, and 16% are seen once. The ten largest clones capture approximately 20% of the sample.

Graves' hyperthyroidism was defined as stable when no progression to ophthalmopathy occurred over 18 months of follow-up. Hyperthyroidism patients were newly diagnosed, with disease duration under 2 months, and aged 18 to 65 years. Patients with uncontrolled infections, other autoimmune diseases, pregnancy or lactation were excluded. Clinical symptoms, serum thyroxine and TRAb, thyroid ultrasound, and orbital computed tomography formed the basis for the diagnoses. Ficoll-Paque density gradient centrifugation was used to isolate PBMCs from around 10 ml of fresh peripheral blood. Total RNA was extracted using Trizol reagent, and RNA quality was assessed on an Agilent 2100 Bioanalyzer. Overall study results and their limits: Blood samples also contained most of the expanded thyroid clonotypes (frequency above 0.001), which suggests that blood repertoires may reflect thyroid immune responses. In validation, the model predicted progression to ophthalmopathy with around 71% sensitivity and 72% to 85% specificity, a median of approximately 6.5 months before onset. No statistical method was used to fix the sample size in advance, and group allocation was not hidden from the investigators. Ophthalmopathy was separated from stable hyperthyroidism by a 13 V-J signature model, with approximately 89% sensitivity and approximately 81% specificity obtained in cross-validation and 80%/75% obtained in testing.

The TCR originated in a woman in her late teens or twenties with Graves' hyperthyroidism. Material: blood. Recombination connected TRBV20-1 to TRBJ2-2, and 10 bases in between align with TRBD1. The base sequence is TGCAGTGCTAGAGGGTTCCCCGGGACAGGGGCCGGGGAGCTGTTTTTT. It translates as CSARGFPGTGAGELFF.